This record covers a single TCR beta chain. The data stem from a study of T cell changes during pregnancy in multiple sclerosis. Sequenced by immunoSEQ multiplex PCR; TCRdb stores in-frame clones only, minus some. The sample holds about 36,000 clones, around 92% seen once. V lost 5 bases to trimming and J lost 0 bases; unmatched junction nucleotides: 4. Per germline, CDR1 SGHRS and CDR2 YFSETQ. The CDR3 loop spans 14 amino acids. The sequence derives from a female donor in good health, enrolled as a control in a pregnancy study. The rearrangement joins TRBV5-1 to TRBJ2-5, with 7 positions matching TRBD1. The sample consisted of CD4+ T cells from peripheral blood mononuclear cells, taken in the second trimester of pregnancy. CDR3 bases: TGCGCCAGCAGAAGGGACAGTTACCAAGAGACCCAGTACTTC. The encoded protein is CASRRDSYQETQYF.